The entry below gives a single T cell receptor (beta chain) sequence along with its context. Researchers amplified the TCR beta CDR3 regions from RNA transcripts. An initial round of RT-PCR targeting the TCR CDR3 relied on the HTBI primer set. TCRdb re-called the multiplex PCR reads through MiXCR, storing one row per CDR3 protein. Here the sample spans about 590,000 distinct CDR3 sequences, approximately 15% being singletons. This specimen comes from a study of T cells in Graves' hyperthyroidism and ophthalmopathy. CDR1 is LNHDA and CDR2 is SQIVND in the germline V gene (reference sequence). This CDR3 contains 16 residues. The V segment lost 6 bases and the J segment 7 bases; nucleotides outside the gene matches: 15.

V and J are TRBV19 and TRBJ1-3, with 7 positions matching TRBD1. The TCR originated in a young woman with Graves' hyperthyroidism. Specimen: blood. CDR3 in DNA: TGTGCCAGTAGAGGACAGGACGTTCCTCCCGGTAACACCATATATTTT. Its translation: CASRGQDVPPGNTIYF.